This T cell receptor (beta chain) is drawn from a study of T cell responses to AZD1222 COVID-19 vaccine. In germline, CDR1 is MNHNS, CDR2 SASEGT. This CDR3 spans 15 amino acids. Trimming left V 0 bases short and J 3 bases short, with 8 bases between. Produced via immunoSEQ multiplex PCR; TCRdb's table is partial and in-frame only. The sample has about 86,000 clones, roughly 89% seen once; the top ten hold 5.3%. The chain uses TRBV6-1 and TRBJ1-4; tentatively, D is TRBD1 (6 bases). The input for sequencing was peripheral blood, taken 28 days after the second AZD1222 dose. This receptor was taken from an adult who received the AZD1222 COVID-19 vaccine. Here the CDR3 DNA reads TGTGCCAGCAGTGAAGCGGGGGCACCTAATGAAAAACTGTTTTTT. This translates into CASSEAGAPNEKLFF.